This record looks at one TCR beta chain sequence and its context. This CDR3 comprises 15 residues. Germline V gives CDR1 SGHKS, CDR2 YYEKEE (reference sequence). The V end lost 6 bases, the J end lost 0 bases, and 13 bases lay between the germline ends. This sample was taken from a study of control samples from healthy donors and cancer patients. Produced via immunoSEQ multiplex PCR; TCRdb's table is partial and in-frame only. The sample has over 150,000 clones; under 96% are singletons. The rearrangement links TRBV5-5 to TRBJ1-5; no clear D gene. Sample: blood. The source of this sequence is a woman in her twenties or thirties in good health. CDR3: CASTPDVYSNQPQHF. The CDR3 DNA follows: TGTGCCAGCACTCCGGATGTTTATAGCAATCAGCCCCAGCATTTT. Filled out from reference TRBV5-5 and TRBJ1-5, the complete variable domain reads DAGVTQSPTHLIKTRGQQVTLRCSPISGHKSVSWYQQVLGQGPQFIFQYYEKEERGRGNFPDRFSARQFPNYSSELNVNALLLGDSALYLCASTPDVYSNQPQHFGDGTRLSIL.